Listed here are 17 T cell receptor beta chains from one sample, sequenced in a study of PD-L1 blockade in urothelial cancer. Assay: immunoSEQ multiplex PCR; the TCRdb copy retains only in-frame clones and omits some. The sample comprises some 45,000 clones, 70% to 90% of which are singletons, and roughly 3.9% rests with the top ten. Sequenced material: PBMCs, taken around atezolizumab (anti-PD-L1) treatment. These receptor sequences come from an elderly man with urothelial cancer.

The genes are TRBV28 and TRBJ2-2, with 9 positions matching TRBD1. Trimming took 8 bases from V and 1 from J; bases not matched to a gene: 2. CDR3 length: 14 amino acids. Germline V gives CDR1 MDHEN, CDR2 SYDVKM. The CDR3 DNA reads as TGTGCCAGCCGACAGGGGGGGAACACCGGGGAGCTGTTTTTT. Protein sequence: CASRQGGNTGELFF. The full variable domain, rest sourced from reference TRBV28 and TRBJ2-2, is DVKVTQSSRYLVKRTGEKVFLECVQDMDHENMFWYRQDPGLGLRLIYFSYDVKMKEKGDIPEGYSVSREKKERFSLILESASTNQTSMYLCASRQGGNTGELFFGEGSRLTVL.

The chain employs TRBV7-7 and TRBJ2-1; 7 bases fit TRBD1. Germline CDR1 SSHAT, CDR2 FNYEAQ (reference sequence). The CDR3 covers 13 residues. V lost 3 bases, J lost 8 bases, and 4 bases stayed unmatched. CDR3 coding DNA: TGTGCCAGCAGCTTGAGACAGGGCCATGAGCAGTTCTTC. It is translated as CASSLRQGHEQFF.

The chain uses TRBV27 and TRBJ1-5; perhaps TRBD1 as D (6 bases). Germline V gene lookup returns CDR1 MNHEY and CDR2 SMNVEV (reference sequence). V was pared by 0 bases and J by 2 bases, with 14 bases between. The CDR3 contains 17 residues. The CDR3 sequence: CASSLSGGRGGNQPQHF. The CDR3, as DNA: TGTGCCAGCAGTTTATCAGGGGGACGCGGAGGCAATCAGCCCCAGCATTTT.

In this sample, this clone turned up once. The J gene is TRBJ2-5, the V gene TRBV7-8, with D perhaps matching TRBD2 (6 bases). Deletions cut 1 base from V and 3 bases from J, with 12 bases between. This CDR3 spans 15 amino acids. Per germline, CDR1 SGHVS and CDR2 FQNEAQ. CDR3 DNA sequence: TGTGCCAGCAGCTTAGGTAACAGGAGGGAAGAGACCCAGTACTTC. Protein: CASSLGNRREETQYF.

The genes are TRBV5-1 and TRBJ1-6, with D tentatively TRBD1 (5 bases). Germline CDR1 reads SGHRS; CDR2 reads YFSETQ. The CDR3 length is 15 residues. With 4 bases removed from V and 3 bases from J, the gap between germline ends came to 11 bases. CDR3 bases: TGCGCCAGCAGCCCGACAGCCCACTATAATTCACCCCTCCACTTT. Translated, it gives CASSPTAHYNSPLHF.

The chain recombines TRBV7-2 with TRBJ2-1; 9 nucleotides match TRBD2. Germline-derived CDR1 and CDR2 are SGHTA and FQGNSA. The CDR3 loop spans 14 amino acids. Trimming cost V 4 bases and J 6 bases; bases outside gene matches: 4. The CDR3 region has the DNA TGTGCCAGCAGCTCCGGACTAGCGCCCAATGAGCAGTTCTTC. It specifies CASSSGLAPNEQFF.

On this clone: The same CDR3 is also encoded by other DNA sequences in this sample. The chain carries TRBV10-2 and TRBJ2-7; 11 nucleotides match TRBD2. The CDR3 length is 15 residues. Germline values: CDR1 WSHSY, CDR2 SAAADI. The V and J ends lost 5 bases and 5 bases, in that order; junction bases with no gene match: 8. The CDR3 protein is CASSTSGRRGDEQYF. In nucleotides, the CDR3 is TGCGCCAGCAGTACTAGCGGGAGACGCGGGGACGAGCAGTACTTC.

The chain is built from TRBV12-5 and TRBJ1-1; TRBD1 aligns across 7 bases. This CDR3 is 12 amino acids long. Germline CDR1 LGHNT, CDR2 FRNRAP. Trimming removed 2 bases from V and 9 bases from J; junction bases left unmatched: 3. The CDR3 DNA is TGTGCTAGTGGTTTGTCGACAGGGAAAGCTTTCTTT. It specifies CASGLSTGKAFF.

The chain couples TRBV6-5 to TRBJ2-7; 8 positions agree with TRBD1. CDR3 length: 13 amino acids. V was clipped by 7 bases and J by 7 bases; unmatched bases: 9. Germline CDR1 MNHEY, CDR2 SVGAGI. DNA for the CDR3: TGTGCCAGCACAGGGGGCTTCTCTCGGGAGCAGTACTTC. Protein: CASTGGFSREQYF.

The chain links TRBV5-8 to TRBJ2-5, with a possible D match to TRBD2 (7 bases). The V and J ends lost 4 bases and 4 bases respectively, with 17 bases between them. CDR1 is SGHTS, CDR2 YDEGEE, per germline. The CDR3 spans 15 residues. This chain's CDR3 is CASSPGGIRGETQYF. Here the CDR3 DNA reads TGTGCCAGCAGCCCGGGGGGCATCAGAGGAGAGACCCAGTACTTC.

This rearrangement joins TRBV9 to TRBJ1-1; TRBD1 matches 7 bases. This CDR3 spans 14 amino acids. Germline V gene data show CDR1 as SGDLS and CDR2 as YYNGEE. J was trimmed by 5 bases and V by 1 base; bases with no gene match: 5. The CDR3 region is CASSVLQGWTEAFF. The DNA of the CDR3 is TGTGCCAGCAGCGTATTACAGGGGTGGACTGAAGCTTTCTTT. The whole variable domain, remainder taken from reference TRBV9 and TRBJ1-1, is DSGVTQTPKHLITATGQRVTLRCSPRSGDLSVYWYQQSLDQGLQFLIQYYNGEERAKGNILERFSAQQFPDLHSELNLSSLELGDSALYFCASSVLQGWTEAFFGQGTRLTVV.

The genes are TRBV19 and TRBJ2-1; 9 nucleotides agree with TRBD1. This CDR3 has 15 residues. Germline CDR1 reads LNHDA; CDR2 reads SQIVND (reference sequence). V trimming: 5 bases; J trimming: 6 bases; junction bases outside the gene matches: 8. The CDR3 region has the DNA TGTGCCAGTAGTTTGACCGGGACAGGGATCAATGAGCAGTTCTTC. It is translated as CASSLTGTGINEQFF.

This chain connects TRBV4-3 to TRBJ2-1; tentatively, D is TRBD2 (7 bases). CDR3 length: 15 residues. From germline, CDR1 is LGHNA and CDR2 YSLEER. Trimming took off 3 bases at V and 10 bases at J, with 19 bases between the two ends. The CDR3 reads CASSQGGGPMAEQFF. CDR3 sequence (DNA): TGCGCCAGCAGCCAGGGCGGGGGCCCCATGGCGGAGCAGTTCTTC.

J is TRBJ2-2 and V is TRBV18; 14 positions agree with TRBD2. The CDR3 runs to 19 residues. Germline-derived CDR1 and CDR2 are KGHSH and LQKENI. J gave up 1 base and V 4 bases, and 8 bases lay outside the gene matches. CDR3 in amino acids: CASSLTGTSGSVNTGELFF. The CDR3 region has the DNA TGTGCCAGCTCACTTACAGGGACTAGCGGGAGCGTGAACACCGGGGAGCTGTTTTTT. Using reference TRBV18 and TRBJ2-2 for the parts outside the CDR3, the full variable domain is NAGVMQNPRHLVRRRGQEARLRCSPMKGHSHVYWYRQLPEEGLKFMVYLQKENIIDESGMPKERFSAEFPKEGPSILRIQQVVRGDSAAYFCASSLTGTSGSVNTGELFFGEGSRLTVL.

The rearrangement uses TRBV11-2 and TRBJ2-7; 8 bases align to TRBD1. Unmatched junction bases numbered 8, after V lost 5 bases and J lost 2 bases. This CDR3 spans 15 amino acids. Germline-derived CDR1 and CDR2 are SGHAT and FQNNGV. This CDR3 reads CASSPWTGLAYEQYF. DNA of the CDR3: TGTGCCAGCAGCCCCTGGACAGGGTTAGCCTACGAGCAGTACTTC.

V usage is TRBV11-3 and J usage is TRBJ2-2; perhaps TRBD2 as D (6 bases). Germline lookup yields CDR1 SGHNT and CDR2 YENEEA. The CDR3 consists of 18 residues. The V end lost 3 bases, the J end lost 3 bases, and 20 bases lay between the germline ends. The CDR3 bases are TGTGCCAGCAGCTTTACCCTTTGGGGGGAGGATTACACCGGGGAGCTGTTTTTT. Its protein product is CASSFTLWGEDYTGELFF.

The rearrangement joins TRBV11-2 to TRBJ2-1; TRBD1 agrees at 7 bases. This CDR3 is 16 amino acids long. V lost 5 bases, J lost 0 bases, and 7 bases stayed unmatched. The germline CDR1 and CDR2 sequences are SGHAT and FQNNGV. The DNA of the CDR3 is TGTGCCAGCAGCACAGAGACAGGGACCTCCTACAATGAGCAGTTCTTC. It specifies CASSTETGTSYNEQFF.